Presented here are 25 T cell receptor beta chains from one specimen sequenced in a study of beta chain features in type 1 diabetes. The whole isolated RNA underwent reverse transcription, so sequencing captured expressed TCRB transcripts. Using immunoSEQ multiplex PCR, the repertoire was profiled, and TCRdb retains in-frame clones only, with some absent. The sample shows about 140,000 clones, about 10% of them seen only once. The sample consisted of naive CD4+ T cells from blood. These receptor sequences come from a man aged 18-30 years in good health.

The table lists this clone with a few counts. The chain recombines TRBV7-8 with TRBJ2-1, with TRBD1 as a possible D gene (6 bases). The V and J ends lost 5 bases and 2 bases respectively, with 19 bases between them. Looked up from germline, CDR1 is SGHVS and CDR2 is FQNEAQ. This CDR3 has 17 residues. The chain's CDR3 is CASSPRPRTAPYNEQFF. The CDR3, as DNA: TGTGCCAGCAGCCCCAGGCCACGGACAGCGCCCTACAATGAGCAGTTCTTC.

The chain has TRBV9 and TRBJ2-7, with 8 bases identical to TRBD2. V trimming: 2 bases; J trimming: 7 bases; junction bases outside the gene matches: 8. The CDR3 consists of 14 residues. In germline, CDR1 is SGDLS, CDR2 YYNGEE. The CDR3 nucleotides read TGTGCCAGCAGCGTCGGGGGGGGGCGCAGGGAGCAGTACTTC. Amino acids: CASSVGGGRREQYF.

This clone was counted a few times. J is TRBJ2-2 and V is TRBV30; 8 bases map to TRBD1. The germline gives CDR1 GTSNPN, CDR2 SVGIG (reference sequence). V was clipped by 1 base and J by 7 bases; unmatched bases: 2. The CDR3 covers 13 residues. CDR3 DNA: TGTGCCTGGAGTGACAGGGGGATCGGGGAGCTGTTTTTT. Translated: CAWSDRGIGELFF.

This clone is a singleton in its sample. CDR3 nucleotides: TGTGCCAGCAGCTTTCGGGGAGTGGAGACCCAGTACTTC. Its protein is CASSFRGVETQYF. V and J are TRBV7-9 and TRBJ2-5, with D possibly being TRBD2 (5 bases). Germline V gene data show CDR1 as SEHNR and CDR2 as FQNEAQ (reference sequence). The CDR3 is 13 amino acids. V gave up 3 bases and J gave up 5 bases, with 10 bases separating them.

The CDR3 here is CASITSGGADTQYF. CDR3 DNA: TGTGCCAGCATCACTAGCGGGGGGGCAGATACGCAGTATTTT. The chain employs TRBV5-6 and TRBJ2-3; 13 nucleotides line up with TRBD2. There are 14 residues in the CDR3. From germline, CDR1 is SGHDT and CDR2 YYEEEE. V shed 6 bases, J shed 4 bases, and the junction held 2 bases outside the gene matches.

The gene calls are TRBV4-2 and TRBJ2-2; possible D gene TRBD2, 6 bases. The V gene lost 4 bases and the J gene lost 0 bases, with 12 bases spanning the gap. The CDR3 runs to 16 residues. CDR1 and CDR2 (germline): LGHNA, YNFKEQ. CDR3 nucleotides: TGTGCCAGCAGCCGCCGGGACTCCGCGAACACCGGGGAGCTGTTTTTT. Protein sequence: CASSRRDSANTGELFF.

In its sample, this clone was seen a few times. The V gene is TRBV7-2, the J gene TRBJ2-7; maybe TRBD2 (6 bases). The germline V gene has CDR1 SGHTA and CDR2 FQGNSA. V dropped 6 bases and J dropped 5 bases, with 17 bases sitting between them. The CDR3 sequence is 14 residues long. This CDR3 is CASSSPPRGNEQYF. The CDR3 nucleotides read TGTGCCAGCAGTTCCCCCCCACGGGGGAACGAGCAGTACTTC.

Ten or more counts support this clone. CDR3 nucleotides: TGCAGCGTTTGGCTCACCGGGGAGCTGTTTTTT. It translates to CSVWLTGELFF. This chain uses TRBV29-1 with TRBJ2-2; D not resolved. Trimming removed 5 bases from V and 4 bases from J, with 5 bases in between. Germline CDR1 reads SQVTM; CDR2 reads ANQGSEA. CDR3 length: 11 residues.

The J gene is TRBJ1-5, the V gene TRBV19; no firm D call. The CDR3 is made up of 13 amino acids. Trimming cost V 7 bases and J 10 bases, with 17 bases left between them. Germline V lookup: CDR1 LNHDA, CDR2 SQIVND (reference sequence). The chain's CDR3 is CASNRGPAGPQHF. The CDR3 DNA sequence: TGTGCCAGTAATCGAGGGCCCGCCGGCCCCCAGCATTTT.

CDR3 sequence: CASSFGPEGGYTF. Written as DNA, the CDR3 is TGTGCCAGCAGCTTTGGCCCCGAGGGTGGCTACACCTTC. V and J are TRBV11-2 and TRBJ1-2, with no clear D. V lost 3 bases and J 7 bases, leaving 12 bases between the germline ends. The CDR3 consists of 13 residues. Germline lookup yields CDR1 SGHAT and CDR2 FQNNGV.

This clone was observed a few times. The genes are TRBV30 and TRBJ1-3, with D hard to call. Germline V gene data show CDR1 as GTSNPN and CDR2 as SVGIG (reference sequence). The CDR3 length is 12 residues. V lost 3 bases, J lost 2 bases, and 5 bases lay in between. CDR3 in amino acids: CAWSNTGNTIYF. CDR3 bases: TGTGCCTGGAGCAACACTGGAAACACCATATATTTT. Full variable domain (missing parts from reference TRBV30 and TRBJ1-3): SQTIHQWPATLVQPVGSPLSLECTVEGTSNPNLYWYRQAAGRGLQLLFYSVGIGQISSEVPQNLSASRPQDRQFILSSKKLLLSDSGFYLCAWSNTGNTIYFGEGSWLTVV.

This clone has just a few counts. V gene TRBV7-2 combines with J gene TRBJ2-7, with TRBD1 matching 7 bases. J was trimmed by 2 bases and V by 2 bases; bases with no gene match: 12. Per germline, CDR1 SGHTA and CDR2 FQGNSA. The CDR3 is 17 residues long. The CDR3 here is CASSLSLRGQKAYEQYF. In DNA form, the CDR3 reads TGTGCCAGCAGCTTATCCCTACGGGGACAGAAGGCCTACGAGCAGTACTTC.

The V call is TRBV7-2, the J call TRBJ1-4; D remains unclear. V was trimmed by 2 bases and J by 5 bases, leaving 9 bases between them. CDR3 length equals 14 residues. Per the germline V gene, CDR1 is SGHTA and CDR2 is FQGNSA. The CDR3 DNA reads TGTGCCAGCAGCTTAAGTTTAGAAAATGAAAAACTGTTTTTT. It translates to CASSLSLENEKLFF.

This clone has just a few counts. Here the CDR3 DNA reads TGTGCCAGCAGCCCCGGGGGGGGGCGATGGAACACTGAAGCTTTCTTT. Protein product: CASSPGGGRWNTEAFF. V gene TRBV6-6 combines with J gene TRBJ1-1, with a weak D call TRBD1 (6 bases). The V and J ends lost 6 bases and 1 base respectively, with 18 bases between them. The CDR3 length is 16 residues. Germline loops: CDR1 MNHNY, CDR2 SVGAGI (reference sequence).

This clone was picked up a small number of times. The genes are TRBV9 and TRBJ2-2; possibly TRBD2 for D (6 bases). This CDR3 spans 14 amino acids. CDR1 SGDLS and CDR2 YYNGEE come from the germline V gene. V was cut by 10 bases and J by 5 bases, with 18 bases left in between. CDR3 DNA sequence: TGTGCCGGGAACGGGGACTTGGAGACCGGGGAGCTGTTTTTT. It codes for CAGNGDLETGELFF.

V and J are TRBV15 and TRBJ2-1; 7 bases are shared with TRBD2. Trimming removed 1 base from V and 7 bases from J; junction bases left unmatched: 10. The CDR3 runs 16 residues. Germline V lookup: CDR1 LNHNV, CDR2 YYDKDF (reference sequence). The CDR3 bases are TGTGCCACCAGCAGAGGACCCGGGGGGTCCCAGAATGAGCAGTTCTTC. Its protein is CATSRGPGGSQNEQFF.

This clone was picked up a small number of times. This sequence joins TRBV18 and TRBJ2-7, with 12 bases matching TRBD1. Germline lookup yields CDR1 KGHSH and CDR2 LQKENI. This CDR3 spans 15 amino acids. V lost 2 bases, J lost 3 bases, and 2 bases stayed unmatched. For the CDR3, the DNA is TGTGCCAGCTCACCATGGGACAGGGGGCTCTACGAGCAGTACTTC. Translating it yields CASSPWDRGLYEQYF.

This clone occurred a few times. CDR3 sequence reads: CASSYHDKSYEQYF. The CDR3, as DNA: TGTGCCAGCAGTTACCACGACAAATCCTACGAGCAGTACTTC. J is TRBJ2-7 and V is TRBV6-5; D not resolved. The V end lost 2 bases, the J end lost 1 base, and 9 bases lay between the germline ends. The CDR3 has 14 amino acids. Per germline, CDR1 MNHEY and CDR2 SVGAGI.

This clone occurred many times. In nucleotides, the CDR3 is TGTGCCACCTTTCCGGAGGGGCACAATGAGCAGTTCTTC. Its protein product is CATFPEGHNEQFF. The chain links TRBV19 to TRBJ2-1; TRBD2 is a possible D gene (6 bases). In germline, CDR1 is LNHDA, CDR2 SQIVND (reference sequence). The length of the CDR3 is 13 residues. Trimming left V 10 bases short and J 5 bases short, with 15 bases between.

This clone has just a few counts. The genes are TRBV7-9 and TRBJ2-4; D unclear. The CDR3 has 12 amino acids. Germline V CDR1 and CDR2: SEHNR, FQNEAQ (reference sequence). The V and J ends lost 4 bases and 5 bases respectively, with 6 bases between them. CDR3: CASSSVENIQYF. The CDR3 region has the DNA TGTGCCAGCAGCTCCGTCGAAAACATTCAGTACTTC.

The chain employs TRBV5-4 and TRBJ2-5, with D possibly TRBD2 on 7 matching bases. V was trimmed by 2 bases and J by 5 bases, leaving 19 bases between them. This CDR3 has 16 residues. The germline gives CDR1 SGHNT, CDR2 YYREEE (reference sequence). The CDR3 DNA reads TGTGCCAGCAGCTTTTTTGCGGGGGCCGTTCAGGAGACCCAGTACTTC. It is translated as CASSFFAGAVQETQYF.

The chain has TRBV5-4 and TRBJ2-3, with TRBD2 matching 8 bases. CDR3 length: 16 amino acids. V lost 1 base, J lost 2 bases, and 6 bases stayed unmatched. Germline V gene sequence: CDR1 SGHNT, CDR2 YYREEE (reference sequence). This chain's CDR3 is CASSLIVAGSTDTQYF. CDR3 nucleotides: TGTGCCAGCAGCTTGATAGTAGCGGGGTCCACAGATACGCAGTATTTT.

The J gene is TRBJ1-5, the V gene TRBV6-5, with 8 nucleotides matching TRBD1. The CDR3 length is 14 residues. Germline V gene sequence: CDR1 MNHEY, CDR2 SVGAGI. The V gene end was trimmed by 2 bases and the J gene end by 6 bases; junction bases not matched to a gene: 3. The DNA for the CDR3 is TGTGCCAGCAGTTACCGGACAGGGAGTCAGCCCCAGCATTTT. As protein: CASSYRTGSQPQHF.

This clone was seen many times. CDR3 amino acids: CSVALGQGFGYTF. CDR3 bases: TGCAGCGTTGCTCTGGGACAGGGTTTTGGCTACACCTTC. The rearrangement uses TRBV29-1 and TRBJ1-2, with 9 bases that match TRBD1. This CDR3 is 13 amino acids long. V gave up 4 bases and J gave up 7 bases; unmatched junction bases: 7. Germline-derived CDR1 and CDR2 are SQVTM and ANQGSEA.

This clone was observed many times. The rearrangement joins TRBV7-9 to TRBJ1-1; 11 nucleotides match TRBD1. V was clipped by 2 bases and J by 5 bases; unmatched bases: 1. This CDR3 has 14 amino acids. In germline, CDR1 is SEHNR, CDR2 FQNEAQ (reference sequence). The CDR3 region is CASSLRDRGTEAFF. The CDR3 nucleotides are TGTGCCAGCAGCTTACGGGACAGGGGGACTGAAGCTTTCTTT.